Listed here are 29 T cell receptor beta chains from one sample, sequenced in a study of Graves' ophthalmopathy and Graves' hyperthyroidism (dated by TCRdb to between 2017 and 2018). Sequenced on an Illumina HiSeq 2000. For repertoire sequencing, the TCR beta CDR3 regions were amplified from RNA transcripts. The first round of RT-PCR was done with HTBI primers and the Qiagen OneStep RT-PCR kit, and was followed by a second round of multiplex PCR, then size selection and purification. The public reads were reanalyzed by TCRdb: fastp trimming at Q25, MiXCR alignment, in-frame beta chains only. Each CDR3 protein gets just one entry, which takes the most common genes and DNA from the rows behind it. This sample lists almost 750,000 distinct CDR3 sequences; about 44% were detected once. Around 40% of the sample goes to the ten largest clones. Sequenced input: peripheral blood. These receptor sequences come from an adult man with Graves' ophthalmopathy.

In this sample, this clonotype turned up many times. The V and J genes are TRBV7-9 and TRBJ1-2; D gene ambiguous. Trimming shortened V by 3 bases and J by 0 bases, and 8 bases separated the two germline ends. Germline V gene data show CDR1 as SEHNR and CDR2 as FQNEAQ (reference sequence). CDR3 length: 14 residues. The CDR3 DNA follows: TGTGCCAGCAGCTTTACCGGGACTAACTATGGCTACACCTTC. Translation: CASSFTGTNYGYTF.

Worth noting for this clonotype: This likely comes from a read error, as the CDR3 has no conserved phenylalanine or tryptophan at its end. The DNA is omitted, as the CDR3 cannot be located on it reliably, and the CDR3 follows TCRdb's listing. The CDR3 spells CASSEDNLYGLYL. The V and J genes are TRBV2 and TRBJ2-7. The CDR3 has 13 residues if both end residues are counted. Germline V CDR1 and CDR2: SNHLY, FYNNEI.

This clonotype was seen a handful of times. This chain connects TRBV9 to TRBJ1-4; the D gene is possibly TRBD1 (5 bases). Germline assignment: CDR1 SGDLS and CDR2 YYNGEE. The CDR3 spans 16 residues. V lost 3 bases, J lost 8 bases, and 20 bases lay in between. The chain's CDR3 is CASSAGYRLGEEKLFF. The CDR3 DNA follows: TGTGCCAGCAGCGCCGGCTATAGGCTAGGGGAGGAAAAACTGTTTTTT.

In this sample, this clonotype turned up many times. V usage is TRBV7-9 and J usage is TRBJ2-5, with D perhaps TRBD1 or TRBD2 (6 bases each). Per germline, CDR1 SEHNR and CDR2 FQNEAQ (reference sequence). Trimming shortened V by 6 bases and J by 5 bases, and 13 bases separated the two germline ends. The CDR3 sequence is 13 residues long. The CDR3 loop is CASSSRGQETQYF. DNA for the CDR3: TGTGCCAGCAGTTCCCGGGGGCAGGAGACCCAGTACTTC.

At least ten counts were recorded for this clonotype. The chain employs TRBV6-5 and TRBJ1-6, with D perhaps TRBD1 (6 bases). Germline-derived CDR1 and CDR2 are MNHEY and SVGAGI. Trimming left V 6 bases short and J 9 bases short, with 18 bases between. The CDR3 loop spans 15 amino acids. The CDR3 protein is CASSRVPGHGSPLHF. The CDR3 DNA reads TGTGCCAGCAGCCGAGTCCCGGGACATGGTTCACCCCTCCACTTT.

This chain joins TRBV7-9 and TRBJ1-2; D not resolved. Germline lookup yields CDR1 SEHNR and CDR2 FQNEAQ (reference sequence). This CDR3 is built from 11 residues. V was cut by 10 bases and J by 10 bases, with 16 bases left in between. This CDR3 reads CATETVSSYTF. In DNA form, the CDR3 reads TGTGCCACCGAGACGGTCTCCTCCTACACCTTC.

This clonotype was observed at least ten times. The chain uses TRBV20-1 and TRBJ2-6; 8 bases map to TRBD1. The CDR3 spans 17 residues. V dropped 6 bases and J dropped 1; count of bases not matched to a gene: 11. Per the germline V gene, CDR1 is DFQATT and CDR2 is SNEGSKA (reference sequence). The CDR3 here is CSASVVRGQSGANVLTF. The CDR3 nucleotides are TGCAGTGCGAGCGTGGTCAGGGGGCAATCTGGGGCCAACGTCCTGACTTTC.

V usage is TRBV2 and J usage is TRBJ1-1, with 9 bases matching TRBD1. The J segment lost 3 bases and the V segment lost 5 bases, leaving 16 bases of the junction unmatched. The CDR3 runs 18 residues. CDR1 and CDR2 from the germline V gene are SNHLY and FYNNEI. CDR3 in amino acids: CASSWDWGGQGLHTEAFF. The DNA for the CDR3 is TGTGCCAGCAGTTGGGACTGGGGGGGACAGGGTTTGCACACTGAAGCTTTCTTT.

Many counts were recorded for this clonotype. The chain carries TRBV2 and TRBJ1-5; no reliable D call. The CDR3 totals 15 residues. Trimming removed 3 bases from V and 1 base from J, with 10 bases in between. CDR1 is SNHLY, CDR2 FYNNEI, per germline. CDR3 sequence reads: CASSDFRQSNQPQHF. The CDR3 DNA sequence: TGTGCCAGCAGTGACTTTCGTCAGAGCAATCAGCCCCAGCATTTT.

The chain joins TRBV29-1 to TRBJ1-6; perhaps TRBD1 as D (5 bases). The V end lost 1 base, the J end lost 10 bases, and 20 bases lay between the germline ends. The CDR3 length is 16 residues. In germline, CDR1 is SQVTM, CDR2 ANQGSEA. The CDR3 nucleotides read TGCAGCGTTGAAGCGACTAACACCGGGGGGAACTCACCCCTCCACTTT. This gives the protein CSVEATNTGGNSPLHF.

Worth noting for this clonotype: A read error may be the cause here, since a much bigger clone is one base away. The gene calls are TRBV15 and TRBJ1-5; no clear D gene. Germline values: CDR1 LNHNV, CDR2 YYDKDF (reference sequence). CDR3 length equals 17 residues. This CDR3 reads CATSRDGNPVAGQSQHF. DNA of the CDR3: TGTGCCACCAGCAGAGATGGGAATCCTGTAGCGGGTCAGTCCCAGCATTTT.

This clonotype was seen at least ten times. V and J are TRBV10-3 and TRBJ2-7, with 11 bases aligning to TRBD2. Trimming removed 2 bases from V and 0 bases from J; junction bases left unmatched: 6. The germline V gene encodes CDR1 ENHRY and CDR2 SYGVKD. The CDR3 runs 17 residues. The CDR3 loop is CAISEIRSGRASYEQYF. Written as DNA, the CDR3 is TGTGCCATCAGTGAGATCCGTAGCGGGAGGGCCTCCTACGAGCAGTACTTC.

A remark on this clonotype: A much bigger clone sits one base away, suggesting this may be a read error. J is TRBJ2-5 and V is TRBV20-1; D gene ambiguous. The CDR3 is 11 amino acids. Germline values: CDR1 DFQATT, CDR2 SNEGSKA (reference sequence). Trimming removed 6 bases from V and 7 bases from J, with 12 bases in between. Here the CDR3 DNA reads TGCAGTGCGTCACAGAAAGGGACCCAGTACTTC. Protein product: CSASQKGTQYF.

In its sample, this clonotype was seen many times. CDR3: CAISELTKKGYEQYF. CDR3 nucleotide sequence: TGTGCCATCAGTGAGCTAACTAAGAAGGGCTACGAGCAGTACTTC. The rearrangement joins TRBV10-3 to TRBJ2-7; D uncertain. The germline V gene has CDR1 ENHRY and CDR2 SYGVKD. With 2 bases removed from V and 3 bases from J, the gap between germline ends came to 14 bases. This CDR3 comprises 15 residues.

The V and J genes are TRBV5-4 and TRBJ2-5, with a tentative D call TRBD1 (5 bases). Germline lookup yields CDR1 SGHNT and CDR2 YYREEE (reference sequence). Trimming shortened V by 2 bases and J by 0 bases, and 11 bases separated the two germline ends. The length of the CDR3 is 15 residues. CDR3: CASSLGTGDQETQYF. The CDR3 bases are TGTGCCAGCAGCTTAGGAACAGGCGACCAAGAGACCCAGTACTTC.

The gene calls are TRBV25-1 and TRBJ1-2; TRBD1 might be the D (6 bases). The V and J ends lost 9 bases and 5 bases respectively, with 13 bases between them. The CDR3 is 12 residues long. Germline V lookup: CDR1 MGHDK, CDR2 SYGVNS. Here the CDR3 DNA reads TGTGCCAGGGGGGGGGGCGCGTATGGCTACACCTTC. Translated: CARGGGAYGYTF.

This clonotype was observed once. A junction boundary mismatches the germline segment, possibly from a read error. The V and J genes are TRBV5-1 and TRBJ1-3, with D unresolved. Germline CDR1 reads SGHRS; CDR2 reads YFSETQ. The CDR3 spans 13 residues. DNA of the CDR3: TGCGTCAGCAGCTTCGGTACTGGAAACACCATATATTTT. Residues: CVSSFGTGNTIYF.

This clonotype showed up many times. The CDR3 DNA reads as TGCGCCAGCAGCCAAGTGCAGGGGTCGACCCAGTACTTC. It specifies CASSQVQGSTQYF. J is TRBJ2-5 and V is TRBV4-1; D is perhaps TRBD1 (6 bases). The germline CDR1 and CDR2 sequences are MGHRA and YSYEKL. There are 13 residues in the CDR3. Trimming removed 1 base at V and 7 bases at J, with 10 bases between.

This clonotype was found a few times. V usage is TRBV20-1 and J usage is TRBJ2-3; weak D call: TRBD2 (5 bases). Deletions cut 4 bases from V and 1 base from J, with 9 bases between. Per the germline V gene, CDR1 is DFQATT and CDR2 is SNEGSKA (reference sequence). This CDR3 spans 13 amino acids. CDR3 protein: CSATLGGTDTQYF. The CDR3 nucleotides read TGCAGTGCTACCCTCGGGGGCACAGATACGCAGTATTTT.

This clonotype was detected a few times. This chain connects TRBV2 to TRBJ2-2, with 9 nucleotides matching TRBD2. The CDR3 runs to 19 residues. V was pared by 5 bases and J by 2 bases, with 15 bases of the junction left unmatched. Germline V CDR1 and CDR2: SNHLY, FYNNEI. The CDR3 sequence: CASSRPTSGLATNTGELFF. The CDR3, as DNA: TGTGCCAGCAGTAGACCGACCTCGGGACTAGCCACCAACACCGGGGAGCTGTTTTTT.

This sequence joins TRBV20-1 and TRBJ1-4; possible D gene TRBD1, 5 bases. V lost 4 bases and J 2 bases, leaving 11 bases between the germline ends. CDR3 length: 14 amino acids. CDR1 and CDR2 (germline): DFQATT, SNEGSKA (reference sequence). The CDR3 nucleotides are TGCAGTGCTATTCCGGGGGTGACTAATGAAAAACTGTTTTTT. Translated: CSAIPGVTNEKLFF.

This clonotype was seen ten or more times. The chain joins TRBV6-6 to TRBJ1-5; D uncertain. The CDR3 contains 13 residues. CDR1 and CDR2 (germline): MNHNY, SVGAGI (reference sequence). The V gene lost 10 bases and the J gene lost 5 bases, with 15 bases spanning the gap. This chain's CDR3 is CAISPGIYQPQHF. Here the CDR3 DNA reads TGTGCCATCTCCCCTGGCATTTATCAGCCCCAGCATTTT.

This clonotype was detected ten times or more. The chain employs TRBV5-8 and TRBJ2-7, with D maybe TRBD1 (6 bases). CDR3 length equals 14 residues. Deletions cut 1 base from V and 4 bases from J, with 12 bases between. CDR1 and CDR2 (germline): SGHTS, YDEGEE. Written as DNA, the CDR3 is TGTGCCAGCAGCTTGCGTGGGGGCGCGTACGAGCAGTACTTC. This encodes CASSLRGGAYEQYF.

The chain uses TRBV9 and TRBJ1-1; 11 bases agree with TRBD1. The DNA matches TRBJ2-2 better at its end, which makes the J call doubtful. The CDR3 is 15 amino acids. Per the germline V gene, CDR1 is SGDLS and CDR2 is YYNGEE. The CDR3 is CASSAGQGATGELFF. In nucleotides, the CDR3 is TGTGCCAGCAGCGCCGGACAGGGGGCGACCGGGGAGCTGTTTTTT.

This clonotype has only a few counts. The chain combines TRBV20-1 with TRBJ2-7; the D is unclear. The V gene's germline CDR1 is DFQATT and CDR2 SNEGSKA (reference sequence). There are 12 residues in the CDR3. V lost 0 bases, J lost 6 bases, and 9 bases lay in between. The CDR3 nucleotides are TGCAGTGCTAGAGATCCAAGAGTCGAGCAGTACTTC. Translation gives CSARDPRVEQYF.

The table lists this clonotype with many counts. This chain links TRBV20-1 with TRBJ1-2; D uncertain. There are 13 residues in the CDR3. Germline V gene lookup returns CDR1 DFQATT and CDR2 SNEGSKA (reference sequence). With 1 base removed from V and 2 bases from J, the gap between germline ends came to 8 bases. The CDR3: CSARGSTNYGYTF. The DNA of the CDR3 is TGCAGTGCTAGAGGATCAACGAACTATGGCTACACCTTC.

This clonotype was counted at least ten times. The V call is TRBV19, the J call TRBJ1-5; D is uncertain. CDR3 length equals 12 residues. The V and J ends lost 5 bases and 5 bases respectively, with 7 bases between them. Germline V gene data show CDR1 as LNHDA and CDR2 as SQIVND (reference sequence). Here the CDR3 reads CASSDMDQPQHF. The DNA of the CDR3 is TGTGCCAGTAGTGACATGGATCAGCCCCAGCATTTT.

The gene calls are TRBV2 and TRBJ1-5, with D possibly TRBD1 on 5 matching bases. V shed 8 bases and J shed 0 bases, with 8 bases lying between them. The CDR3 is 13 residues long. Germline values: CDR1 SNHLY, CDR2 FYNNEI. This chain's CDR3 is CASGANSNQPQHF. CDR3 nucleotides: TGTGCCAGCGGGGCAAATAGCAATCAGCCCCAGCATTTT.

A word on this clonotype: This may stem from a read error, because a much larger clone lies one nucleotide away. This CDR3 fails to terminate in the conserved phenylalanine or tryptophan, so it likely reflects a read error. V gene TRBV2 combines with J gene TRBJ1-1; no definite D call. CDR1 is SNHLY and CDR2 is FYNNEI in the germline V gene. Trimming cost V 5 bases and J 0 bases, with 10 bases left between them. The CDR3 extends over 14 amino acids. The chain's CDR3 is CASSRLGMNTEAFL. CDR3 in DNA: TGTGCCAGCAGTCGACTGGGGATGAACACTGAAGCTTTCCTT.